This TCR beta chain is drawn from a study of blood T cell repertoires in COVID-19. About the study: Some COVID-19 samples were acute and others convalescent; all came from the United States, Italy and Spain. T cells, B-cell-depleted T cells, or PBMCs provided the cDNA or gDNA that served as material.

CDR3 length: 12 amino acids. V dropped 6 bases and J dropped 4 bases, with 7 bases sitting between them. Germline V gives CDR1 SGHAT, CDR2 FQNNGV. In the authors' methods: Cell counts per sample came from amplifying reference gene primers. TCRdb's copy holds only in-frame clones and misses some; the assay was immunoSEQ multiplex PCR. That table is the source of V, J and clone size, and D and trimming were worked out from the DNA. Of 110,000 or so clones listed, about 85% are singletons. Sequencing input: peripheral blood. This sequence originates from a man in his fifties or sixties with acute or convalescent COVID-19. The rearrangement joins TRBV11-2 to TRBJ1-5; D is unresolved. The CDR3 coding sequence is TGTGCCAGCAGTACAAATAATCAGCCCCAGCATTTT. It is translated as CASSTNNQPQHF. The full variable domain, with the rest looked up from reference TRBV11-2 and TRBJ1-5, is EAGVAQSPRYKIIEKRQSVAFWCNPISGHATLYWYQQILGQGPKLLIQFQNNGVVDDSQLPKDRFSAERLKGVDSTLKIQPAKLEDSAVYLCASSTNNQPQHFGDGTRLSIL.